A selection of T cell receptor beta chains follows, all from one sample in a study of T cell changes during pregnancy in multiple sclerosis. The data were produced by immunoSEQ multiplex PCR, yet TCRdb's version contains in-frame clones alone and is incomplete. The sample carries approximately 53,000 clones, around 94% recorded once. Specimen: CD4+ T cells from peripheral blood mononuclear cells, collected before pregnancy. Receptor source: a female donor with multiple sclerosis, enrolled in a pregnancy study. The CDR3 runs from the conserved cysteine through the conserved F or W. A D gene is named only where the DNA matches it firmly. Only some rows state a clone size, as once, few, many or a class for expanded clones.

cdr3_aa cdr3_nt v_call d_call clone_size j_call
CASSAWSGRQETQYF TGTGCCAGCAGCGCCTGGAGCGGGAGACAAGAGACCCAGTACTTC TRBV9 TRBD2 once TRBJ2-5
CASSQGRVGQPQHF TGCGCCAGCAGCCAGGGCAGGGTAGGGCAGCCCCAGCATTTT TRBV4-3 . . TRBJ1-5
CASSPFPGLADNQETQYF TGTGCCAGCTCACCATTTCCCGGACTAGCGGACAATCAGGAGACCCAGTACTTC TRBV18 TRBD2 . TRBJ2-5
CASSQESGVGTGELFF TGCGCCAGCAGCCAAGAATCGGGAGTTGGAACCGGGGAGCTGTTTTTT TRBV4-3 . . TRBJ2-2
CASSERESHNEQFF TGTGCCAGTAGCGAGCGGGAGTCCCACAATGAGCAGTTCTTC TRBV19 TRBD2 . TRBJ2-1
CASSYGTGGFEQFF TGTGCCAGCAGTTACGGGACAGGGGGCTTTGAGCAGTTCTTC TRBV27 TRBD1 . TRBJ2-1
CASSVDGGTYNEQFF TGTGCCAGCAGCGTAGACGGAGGGACCTACAATGAGCAGTTCTTC TRBV9 . . TRBJ2-1
CASSIRGMGTGELFF TGTGCCAGCAGCATCAGGGGTATGGGGACCGGGGAGCTGTTTTTT TRBV7-2 . . TRBJ2-2
CASSLQGSSDGYTF TGTGCCAGCTCCCTACAGGGGTCGAGTGATGGCTACACCTTC TRBV18 TRBD1 . TRBJ1-2
CASSLGQGVYEQYF TGTGCCAGCAGTTTGGGACAGGGGGTCTACGAGCAGTACTTC TRBV6-6 TRBD1 . TRBJ2-7
CASSPGLAGGLNEQFF TGTGCCAGCTCACCCGGACTAGCGGGAGGGTTGAATGAGCAGTTCTTC TRBV18 TRBD2 . TRBJ2-1
CATSAQAGSNEKLFF TGTGCCACTTCGGCTCAGGCGGGGTCTAATGAAAAACTGTTTTTT TRBV10-3 . . TRBJ1-4
CASSHGTSGSTDTQYF TGTGCCAGCAGCCACGGGACTAGCGGGAGTACAGATACGCAGTATTTT TRBV7-2 TRBD2 . TRBJ2-3
CASANRLRVTPTDTQYF TGTGCCAGCGCCAACCGACTGAGGGTTACACCCACAGATACGCAGTATTTT TRBV28 . . TRBJ2-3
CASSLAGGEQFF TGTGCCAGCAGCTTGGCGGGAGGTGAGCAGTTCTTC TRBV5-6 TRBD2 . TRBJ2-1
CASSLGQGGQETQYF TGCGCCAGCAGCTTGGGGCAGGGTGGCCAAGAGACCCAGTACTTC TRBV5-1 . . TRBJ2-5
CAWSRRVNTGELFF TGTGCCTGGAGTCGGCGGGTGAACACCGGGGAGCTGTTTTTT TRBV30 . . TRBJ2-2
CSVVRLAGSYNEQFF TGCAGCGTTGTTCGACTAGCGGGCTCCTACAATGAGCAGTTCTTC TRBV29-1 TRBD2 . TRBJ2-1
CASSIARGGNTIYF TGTGCCAGTAGTATAGCCAGGGGTGGAAACACCATATATTTT TRBV19 . once TRBJ1-3
CASSQEGSGRGLDTQYF TGTGCCAGCAGCCAAGAAGGTAGCGGGAGAGGGTTAGATACGCAGTATTTT TRBV4-2 TRBD2 . TRBJ2-3
CASSQGSLAAYTDTQYF TGTGCCAGCAGCCAAGGTTCCCTAGCGGCCTACACAGATACGCAGTATTTT TRBV14 TRBD2 . TRBJ2-3
CASSSPRRGGGYTF TGCGCCAGCAGCTCGCCCAGAAGGGGAGGTGGCTACACCTTC TRBV5-1 . few TRBJ1-2
CASSPDRATDTQYF TGTGCCAGCAGTCCGGACAGGGCAACAGATACGCAGTATTTT TRBV7-9 TRBD1 . TRBJ2-3
CASSFSPSNEQFF TGTGCCAGCAGCTTTTCCCCTTCCAATGAGCAGTTCTTC TRBV11-2 . . TRBJ2-1
CASSISVVSYYGYTF TGTGCCAGTAGTATATCGGTGGTTTCGTACTATGGCTACACCTTC TRBV19 . . TRBJ1-2
CASRSAVAGLSYNEQFF TGTGCCTCCCGGTCGGCGGTAGCGGGTCTCTCCTACAATGAGCAGTTCTTC TRBV7-9 TRBD2 . TRBJ2-1
CASSTGTGAYEQYF TGCGCCAGCTCAACCGGGACAGGTGCCTACGAGCAGTACTTC TRBV5-1 TRBD1 once TRBJ2-7
CASTDGGARGANVLTF TGTGCCAGCACTGACGGGGGGGCTCGTGGGGCCAACGTCCTGACTTTC TRBV27 TRBD2 . TRBJ2-6
CASRAGFLETQYF TGTGCCAGCAGGGCGGGGTTCTTAGAGACCCAGTACTTC TRBV2 . once TRBJ2-5
CASSETYSAGANVLTF TGCGCCAGCAGTGAGACCTACAGTGCTGGGGCCAACGTCCTGACTTTC TRBV10-1 . . TRBJ2-6
CASKGMTGRNQPQHF TGTGCCAGTAAGGGAATGACAGGGCGCAATCAGCCCCAGCATTTT TRBV19 TRBD1 . TRBJ1-5
CASSQSGYEQYF TGCGCCAGCAGCCAAAGCGGATACGAGCAGTACTTC TRBV5-1 . . TRBJ2-7
CASSQETSGIGDEQFF TGCGCCAGCAGCCAAGAGACTAGCGGGATTGGTGATGAGCAGTTCTTC TRBV4-3 TRBD2 . TRBJ2-1
CSVDSSGRGRDEQYF TGCAGCGTTGATAGTTCGGGCAGGGGACGGGACGAGCAGTACTTC TRBV29-1 . . TRBJ2-7
CASGSGQTYNEQFF TGTGCTAGTGGTTCCGGACAGACGTACAATGAGCAGTTCTTC TRBV12-5 . . TRBJ2-1
CAWSRDRTSNQPQHF TGTGCCTGGAGTCGGGACAGGACCAGCAATCAGCCCCAGCATTTT TRBV30 TRBD1 . TRBJ1-5